This note documents a single T cell receptor (beta chain) sequence. Its antigen has not been determined. The junction departs from germline at one end; a sequencing error may be responsible. Other DNA sequences in the same sample also yield this CDR3. Amplification of TCR-beta CDR3 regions from genomic DNA was performed with the immunoSEQ v4 bias-controlled multiplex PCR assay, which was run blinded to group allocation. To estimate nucleated cell and T cell quantities per sample, reference gene primers were included together with the TCR-beta primers. Sequencing of the libraries was performed on an Illumina MiSeq with a 100-cycle paired-end protocol. For the original study's pipeline: Diversity and richness were calculated in immunoSEQ Analyzer software, with richness determined by iChao1 and clonality derived from Pielou evenness and Shannon diversity (0-1, with higher values meaning less diverse). Using confidence 3 and substitution 2, CDR3 amino acid sequences together with their V/J genes were queried against VDJdb for CMV, EBV and influenza A specificities. The Morisita-Horn index was used to assess how much TCR-beta amino acid clonotypes overlapped between the villitis of unknown etiology, infectious villitis and control repertoires. In TCRdb, the immuneACCESS table is reduced to in-frame sequences with V and J assigned. These tables do not hold every clone; where another copy was compared, an unresolved V gene accounts for under half, and the others remain unexplained. The DNA was the basis for D and trimming; V, J and clone size are from that table. This sample gives 6,000 to 6,500 clones in total; about three quarters of them show up just once. The ten largest clones represent 7% to 10% of the sample.

This entry comes from a study of T cells in placental villitis. For the study in its entirety: To test an allograft-versus-infection hypothesis, the study compared placental TCR-beta repertoires across three groups: villitis of unknown etiology, unaffected controls matched for gestational age, and infectious villitis.

Spanning cysteine to phenylalanine, the CDR3 consists of 14 amino acids. Only the CDR3 DNA stays, 42 bases, in frame from base 1. In the germline V gene, CDR1 corresponds to MGHRA and CDR2 to YSYEKL. Here is what the overall study found, with its caveats: Paraffin blocks contained small amounts of decidua, so some captured T cells, especially in controls, may have been decidual rather than villous infiltrates. CMV-specific clone frequencies were higher in infectious CMV cases than in villitis of unknown etiology (about 0.0099 vs 0.0011), and the villitis of unknown etiology frequencies did not differ from those of controls. With bulk tissue sequencing, helper, regulatory or cytotoxic T cells could not be distinguished, nor could maternal versus fetal T cells, and gamma-delta receptors were excluded.

Five infectious villitis placentae were included, four with confirmed cytomegalovirus and one with Toxoplasma gondii, and were not matched to other groups. The mothers in the infectious villitis group were younger, carried smaller fetuses, and either delivered preterm or experienced intrauterine demise in two cases. Placentae were collected after delivery and examined grossly and histologically before archival tissue was selected. Five 10-micron scrolls were cut from each FFPE block, and DNA was isolated using the AllPrep DNA/RNA FFPE Tissue kit. NanoDrop was used to check DNA concentration and purity, and a Bioanalyzer was used to assess RNA quality.

The sequenced material came from placental tissue containing maternal and fetal cells. The clonotype was recovered from a human patient with infectious villitis; the placental T cells may come from both mother and fetus. The rearranged chain carries TRBV4-1 and TRBJ2-4; perhaps TRBD2 is the D gene, with 5 bases matching. The DNA sequence is as follows: TGCGCCAGCAGCCAAGTTGGCGGGCTAAACATTCAGTACTTT. This encodes CASSQVGGLNIQYF.